What follows are 20 T cell receptor beta chains derived from one specimen sequenced in a study of cytomegalovirus exposure and HLA in healthy donors. PCR amplification relied on 60 Vbeta primers (plus 13 Jbeta primers). The data were produced by immunoSEQ multiplex PCR, yet TCRdb's version contains in-frame clones alone and is incomplete. The sample has 200,000 or so clones, approximately 78% seen once. Source material: PBMCs. The receptors originated from a woman in her forties or fifties in good health and CMV-seropositive.

This clone is classed as large (0.1 to 1%). The V gene is TRBV7-9, the J gene TRBJ2-7, with unresolved D. Per germline, CDR1 SEHNR and CDR2 FQNEAQ (reference sequence). The CDR3 sequence is 16 residues long. V gave up 1 base and J gave up 2 bases, with 15 bases separating them. The CDR3 DNA sequence: TGTGCCAGCAGCTTAGAATTCGACATTCGTCCCTACGAGCAGTACTTC. Protein product: CASSLEFDIRPYEQYF.

This chain connects TRBV25-1 to TRBJ1-1; 8 bases agree with TRBD1. CDR1 is MGHDK, CDR2 SYGVNS, per germline. The ends lost 5 bases at V and 4 bases at J; junction bases unmatched: 9. This CDR3 is 15 amino acids long. The CDR3: CASSPTGGSGTEAFF. The CDR3 nucleotides read TGTGCCAGCAGTCCCACAGGGGGATCGGGCACTGAAGCTTTCTTT.

The rearrangement links TRBV6-5 to TRBJ2-2; TRBD1 aligns across 11 bases. There are 15 residues in the CDR3. Germline CDR1 is MNHEY and CDR2 is SVGAGI. The V and J ends lost 6 bases and 5 bases, in that order; junction bases with no gene match: 5. CDR3 nucleotide sequence: TGTGCCAGCAGCACCGGGACAGGGGGAACCGGGGAGCTGTTTTTT. This encodes CASSTGTGGTGELFF.

This clone was observed once. The chain combines TRBV7-8 with TRBJ2-7; 10 nucleotides line up with TRBD2. The V gene end was trimmed by 11 bases and the J gene end by 5 bases; junction bases not matched to a gene: 9. The CDR3 covers 13 residues. CDR1 SGHVS and CDR2 FQNEAQ come from the germline V gene. The CDR3 nucleotides read TGTGCCGGTCAGCTAGCGGGAGTTAACGAGCAGTACTTC. It yields the protein CAGQLAGVNEQYF. The complete variable domain, with remaining parts taken from reference TRBV7-8 and TRBJ2-7, reads GAGVSQSPRYKVAKRGQDVALRCDPISGHVSLFWYQQALGQGPEFLTYFQNEAQLDKSGLPSDRFFAERPEGSVSTLKIQRTQQEDSAVYLCAGQLAGVNEQYFGPGTRLTVT.

This clone was observed once. The chain recombines TRBV28 with TRBJ1-5, with D tentatively TRBD1 (6 bases). Germline V CDR1 and CDR2: MDHEN, SYDVKM. This CDR3 is built from 14 residues. Between the trimmed V and J ends, which lost 6 bases and 9 bases, there was a span of 18 bases. CDR3 region: CASSGQWERAPQHF. CDR3 in DNA: TGTGCCAGCAGCGGACAGTGGGAGAGGGCGCCCCAGCATTTT.

The rearrangement uses TRBV7-2 and TRBJ1-1, with D possibly being TRBD1 (5 bases). The CDR3 is 15 amino acids. V lost 1 base, J lost 0 bases, and 9 bases lay in between. Germline V gives CDR1 SGHTA, CDR2 FQGNSA. CDR3 residues: CASSLGGLMNTEAFF. For the CDR3, the DNA is TGTGCCAGCAGCTTAGGGGGACTGATGAACACTGAAGCTTTCTTT. The whole variable domain, filled in from reference TRBV7-2 and TRBJ1-1, reads GAGVSQSPSNKVTEKGKDVELRCDPISGHTALYWYRQSLGQGLEFLIYFQGNSAPDKSGLPSDRFSAERTGGSVSTLTIQRTQQEDSAVYLCASSLGGLMNTEAFFGQGTRLTVV.

This clone was counted a few times. The chain recombines TRBV11-2 with TRBJ2-2; possible D gene TRBD2, 7 bases. Deletions cut 2 bases from V and 1 base from J, with 11 bases between. Germline V gene lookup returns CDR1 SGHAT and CDR2 FQNNGV. The CDR3 length is 16 residues. CDR3 loop: CASSLTRGRNTGELFF. CDR3 in DNA: TGTGCCAGCAGCTTAACGCGGGGGCGGAACACCGGGGAGCTGTTTTTT.

V and J are TRBV7-9 and TRBJ2-5, with 7 bases fitting TRBD2. The CDR3 extends over 15 amino acids. CDR1 is SEHNR and CDR2 is FQNEAQ in the germline V gene (reference sequence). With V trimmed by 2 bases and J by 5 bases, 8 bases remained unmatched. CDR3 loop: CASSLFGQGGETQYF. The DNA for the CDR3 is TGTGCCAGCAGCTTATTCGGTCAGGGAGGGGAGACCCAGTACTTC.

The V call is TRBV11-2, the J call TRBJ2-1, with a tentative D call TRBD2 (6 bases). Germline CDR1 reads SGHAT; CDR2 reads FQNNGV. V was cut by 5 bases and J by 3 bases, with 17 bases left in between. This CDR3 has 16 residues. CDR3 loop: CASSQSGGKNYNEQFF. CDR3 in DNA: TGTGCCAGCAGCCAGAGTGGCGGGAAGAACTACAATGAGCAGTTCTTC.

With respect to this clone: Other DNA sequences in the same sample also yield this CDR3. The chain combines TRBV19 with TRBJ2-1; possible D gene TRBD2, 5 bases. Germline V gene lookup returns CDR1 LNHDA and CDR2 SQIVND (reference sequence). This CDR3 is 15 amino acids long. V dropped 3 bases and J dropped 0 bases, with 9 bases sitting between them. The CDR3 loop reads CASSIGLASYNEQFF. The CDR3 DNA sequence: TGTGCCAGTAGTATTGGGCTAGCCTCCTACAATGAGCAGTTCTTC.

This clone came up a few times. The rearrangement links TRBV5-1 to TRBJ2-6; no clear D gene. V was trimmed by 4 bases and J by 0 bases, leaving 8 bases between them. The CDR3 is 15 residues long. CDR1 SGHRS and CDR2 YFSETQ come from the germline V gene. The CDR3 bases are TGCGCCAGCAGCCTACCTACCTCTGGGGCCAACGTCCTGACTTTC. This codes for CASSLPTSGANVLTF.

This clone was seen only a few times. V gene TRBV7-9 combines with J gene TRBJ2-7, with 10 positions matching TRBD1. With 1 base clipped from V and 3 bases from J, the junction kept 3 bases outside the gene matches. This CDR3 has 15 residues. The germline V gene has CDR1 SEHNR and CDR2 FQNEAQ (reference sequence). The CDR3 DNA sequence: TGTGCCAGCAGCTTAGGGGACAGGGGCGTCTACGAGCAGTACTTC. It yields the protein CASSLGDRGVYEQYF.

This rearrangement joins TRBV28 to TRBJ2-5; 7 bases are shared with TRBD2. CDR3 length: 14 amino acids. V was clipped by 1 base and J by 4 bases; unmatched bases: 3. Germline V CDR1 and CDR2: MDHEN, SYDVKM. For the CDR3, the DNA is TGTGCCAGCAGTTTATCCGGGACTACAGAGACCCAGTACTTC. Translating gives CASSLSGTTETQYF.

This clone appeared a single time. V and J are TRBV27 and TRBJ1-2, with a possible D match to TRBD1 (5 bases). Germline lookup yields CDR1 MNHEY and CDR2 SMNVEV (reference sequence). Trimming shortened V by 5 bases and J by 2 bases, and 9 bases separated the two germline ends. The CDR3 covers 13 residues. CDR3 sequence: CASSPDINYGYTF. CDR3 DNA sequence: TGTGCCAGCAGTCCGGACATCAACTATGGCTACACCTTC.

V and J are TRBV11-2 and TRBJ2-7; D is possibly TRBD2 (6 bases). The germline V and J ends were trimmed by 1 base and 4 bases, with 17 bases remaining between them. Germline loops: CDR1 SGHAT, CDR2 FQNNGV. CDR3 length: 16 amino acids. The CDR3 DNA reads as TGTGCCAGCAGCTTAGGCGGTAGCGGAGCTTTGTACGAGCAGTACTTC. Translated: CASSLGGSGALYEQYF.

V usage is TRBV2 and J usage is TRBJ2-2; D is undetermined. V was trimmed by 10 bases and J by 2 bases, leaving 14 bases between them. The CDR3 is 14 amino acids. Germline CDR1 and CDR2: SNHLY and FYNNEI. The CDR3 loop is CATRTDSNTGELFF. The CDR3 nucleotides are TGTGCCACCAGGACGGATAGCAACACCGGGGAGCTGTTTTTT.

For the CDR3, the DNA is TGCGCCGTACCCCCGACTGATTATAGCAATCAGCCCCAGCATTTT. It translates to CAVPPTDYSNQPQHF. This chain links TRBV10-1 with TRBJ1-5; no definite D call. Trimming cost V 11 bases and J 0 bases, with 17 bases left between them. Looked up from germline, CDR1 is WNHNN and CDR2 is SYGVQD (reference sequence). The CDR3 extends over 15 amino acids.

The chain uses TRBV28 and TRBJ2-7; 8 positions match TRBD1. This CDR3 contains 17 residues. Unmatched junction bases numbered 11, after V lost 4 bases and J lost 0 bases. CDR1 is MDHEN and CDR2 is SYDVKM in the germline V gene. The CDR3 bases are TGTGCCAGCAGTTCGACCTTCGGACAGGGAAGCTCCTACGAGCAGTACTTC. Translating it yields CASSSTFGQGSSYEQYF. Together with reference TRBV28 and TRBJ2-7, the CDR3 gives the full variable domain: DVKVTQSSRYLVKRTGEKVFLECVQDMDHENMFWYRQDPGLGLRLIYFSYDVKMKEKGDIPEGYSVSREKKERFSLILESASTNQTSMYLCASSSTFGQGSSYEQYFGPGTRLTVT.

The genes are TRBV7-2 and TRBJ2-7; D ambiguous. The CDR3 loop spans 12 amino acids. Germline V gives CDR1 SGHTA, CDR2 FQGNSA. Trimming took 3 bases from V and 5 from J, leaving 8 bases between them. CDR3: CASSFTRDEQYF. The CDR3 coding sequence is TGTGCCAGCAGCTTTACCCGGGACGAGCAGTACTTC.

This sequence joins TRBV5-1 and TRBJ2-2; 9 bases agree with TRBD2. The V gene end was trimmed by 4 bases and the J gene end by 4 bases; junction bases not matched to a gene: 14. There are 18 residues in the CDR3. Per germline, CDR1 SGHRS and CDR2 YFSETQ. The CDR3 protein is CASSPESPSSGVTGELFF. CDR3 DNA sequence: TGCGCCAGCAGCCCAGAAAGTCCCTCTAGCGGGGTCACCGGGGAGCTGTTTTTT. The full variable domain, in which reference TRBV5-1 and TRBJ2-2 provide the parts outside the CDR3, is KAGVTQTPRYLIKTRGQQVTLSCSPISGHRSVSWYQQTPGQGLQFLFEYFSETQRNKGNFPGRFSGRQFSNSRSEMNVSTLELGDSALYLCASSPESPSSGVTGELFFGEGSRLTVL.